This TCR beta chain was found in a study of cytomegalovirus exposure and HLA in healthy donors. Germline values: CDR1 SQVTM, CDR2 ANQGSEA. V lost 4 bases and J lost 0; bases outside the gene matches: 13. This CDR3 has 19 amino acids. The repertoire was sequenced with immunoSEQ multiplex PCR; TCRdb's copy has only in-frame clones and lacks some. This table has 55,000 to 75,000 clones, 95% to 97% appearing once. The clonotype was recovered from a woman aged 18 to 35 in good health and CMV-seronegative. This chain links TRBV29-1 with TRBJ1-5; 12 bases are a match to TRBD1. The specimen was PBMCs. The DNA for the CDR3 is TGCAGCGTTGTGGTCCCCGGGACAGGGGGCCTCCATAGCAATCAGCCCCAGCATTTT. Translating gives CSVVVPGTGGLHSNQPQHF.